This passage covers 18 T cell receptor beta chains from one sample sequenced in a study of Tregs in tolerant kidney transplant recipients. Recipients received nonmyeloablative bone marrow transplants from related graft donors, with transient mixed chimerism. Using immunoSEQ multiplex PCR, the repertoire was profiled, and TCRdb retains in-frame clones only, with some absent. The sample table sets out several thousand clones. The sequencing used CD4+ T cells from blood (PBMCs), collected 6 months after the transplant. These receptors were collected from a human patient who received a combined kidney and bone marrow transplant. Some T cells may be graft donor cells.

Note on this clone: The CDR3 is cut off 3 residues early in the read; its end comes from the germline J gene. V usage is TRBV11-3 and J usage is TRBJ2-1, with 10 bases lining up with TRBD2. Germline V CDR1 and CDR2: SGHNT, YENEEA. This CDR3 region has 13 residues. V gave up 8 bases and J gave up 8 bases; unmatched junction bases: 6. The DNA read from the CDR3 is TGTGCCAGCGGGACTAGCGTTTGCTATGAG. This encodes CASGTSVCYE. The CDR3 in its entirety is CASGTSVCYEQFF.

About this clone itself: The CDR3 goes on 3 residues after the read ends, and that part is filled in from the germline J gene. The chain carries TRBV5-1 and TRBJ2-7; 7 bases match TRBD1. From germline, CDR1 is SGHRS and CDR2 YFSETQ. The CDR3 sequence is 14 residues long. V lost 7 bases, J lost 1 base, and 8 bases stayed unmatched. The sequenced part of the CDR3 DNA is TGCGCCAGCTGCCTGGGGACAGTTTCCTACGAG. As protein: CASCLGTVSYE. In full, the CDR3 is CASCLGTVSYEQYF.

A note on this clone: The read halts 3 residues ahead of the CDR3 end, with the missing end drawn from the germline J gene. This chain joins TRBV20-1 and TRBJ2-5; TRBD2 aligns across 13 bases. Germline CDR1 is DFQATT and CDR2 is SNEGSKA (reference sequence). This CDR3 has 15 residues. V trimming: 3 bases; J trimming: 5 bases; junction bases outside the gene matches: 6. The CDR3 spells CSASRTSGRSETQYF. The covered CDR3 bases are TGCAGTGCTAGCCGGACTAGCGGGAGATCGGAGACC.

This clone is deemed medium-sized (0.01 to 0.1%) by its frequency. This CDR3 reads CASDMGLAGNTDTQYF. CDR3 DNA, as far as it was read: TGTGCCAGCGACATGGGGCTAGCGGGAAACACAGATACG. J is TRBJ2-3 and V is TRBV18; TRBD2 matches 9 bases. The read stops 3 residues short of the end of the CDR3; the missing end is completed from the germline J gene. CDR3 size: 16 residues. CDR1 is KGHSH and CDR2 is LQKENI in the germline V gene. The ends lost 8 bases at V and 2 bases at J; junction bases unmatched: 11.

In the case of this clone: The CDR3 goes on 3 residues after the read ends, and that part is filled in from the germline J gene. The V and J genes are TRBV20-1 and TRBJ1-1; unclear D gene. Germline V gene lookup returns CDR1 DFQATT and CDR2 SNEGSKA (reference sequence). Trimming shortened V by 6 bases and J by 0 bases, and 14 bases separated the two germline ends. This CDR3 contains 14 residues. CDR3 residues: CSAQGLVLNTEAFF. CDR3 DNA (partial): TGCAGTGCCCAAGGCCTGGTATTGAACACTGAA.

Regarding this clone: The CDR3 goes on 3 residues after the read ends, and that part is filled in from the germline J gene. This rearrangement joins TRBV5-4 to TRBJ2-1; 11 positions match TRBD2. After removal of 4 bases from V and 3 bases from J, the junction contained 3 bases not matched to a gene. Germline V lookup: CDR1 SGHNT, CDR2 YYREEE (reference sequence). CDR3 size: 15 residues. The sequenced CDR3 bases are TGTGCCAGCAGCCCCGGGACTAGCGGCTACAATGAG. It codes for CASSPGTSGYNE. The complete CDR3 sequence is CASSPGTSGYNEQFF.

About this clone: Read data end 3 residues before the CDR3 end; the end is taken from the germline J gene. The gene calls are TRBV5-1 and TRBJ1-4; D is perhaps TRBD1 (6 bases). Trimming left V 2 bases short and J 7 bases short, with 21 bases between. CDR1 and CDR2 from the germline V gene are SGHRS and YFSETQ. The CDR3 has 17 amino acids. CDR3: CASSLGPGGPSSEKLFF. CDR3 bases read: TGCGCCAGCAGCTTAGGTCCGGGGGGGCCCTCCAGTGAAAAA.

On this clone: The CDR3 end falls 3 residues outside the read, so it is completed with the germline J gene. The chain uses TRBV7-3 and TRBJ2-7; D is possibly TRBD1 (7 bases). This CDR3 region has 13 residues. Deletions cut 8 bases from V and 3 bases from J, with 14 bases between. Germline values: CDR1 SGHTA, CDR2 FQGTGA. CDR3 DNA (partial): TGTGCCAGCCGACTAGGGGGCCTCTACGAG. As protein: CASRLGGLYE. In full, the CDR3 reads CASRLGGLYEQYF.

The DNA read from the CDR3 is TGTGCCAGCAGGGCTAGCGGGGGGACAGATACG. Translation: CASRASGGTDT. The entire CDR3 protein reads CASRASGGTDTQYF. V is TRBV11-2 and J is TRBJ2-3; TRBD2 matches at 11 bases. Read coverage stops 3 residues before the CDR3 terminus; the germline J gene supplies the remainder. The CDR3 totals 14 residues. Germline trimming cut 6 bases from V and 3 bases from J; bases unmatched to any gene: 2. Germline assignment: CDR1 SGHAT and CDR2 FQNNGV. The full variable domain, completed using reference TRBV11-2 and TRBJ2-3, is EAGVAQSPRYKIIEKRQSVAFWCNPISGHATLYWYQQILGQGPKLLIQFQNNGVVDDSQLPKDRFSAERLKGVDSTLKIQPAKLEDSAVYLCASRASGGTDTQYFGPGTRLTVL.

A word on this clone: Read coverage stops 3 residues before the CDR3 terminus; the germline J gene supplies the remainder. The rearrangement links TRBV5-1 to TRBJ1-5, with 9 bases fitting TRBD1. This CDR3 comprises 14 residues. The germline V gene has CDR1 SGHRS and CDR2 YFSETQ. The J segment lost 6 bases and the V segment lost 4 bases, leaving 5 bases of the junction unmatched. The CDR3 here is CASSEQGAGQPQHF. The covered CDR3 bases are TGCGCCAGCAGCGAACAGGGGGCCGGTCAGCCC.

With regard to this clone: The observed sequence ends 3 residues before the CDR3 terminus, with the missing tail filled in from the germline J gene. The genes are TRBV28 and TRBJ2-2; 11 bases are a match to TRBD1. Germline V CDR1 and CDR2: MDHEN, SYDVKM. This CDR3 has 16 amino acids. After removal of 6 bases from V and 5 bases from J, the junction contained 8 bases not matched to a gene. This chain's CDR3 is CASSPGQGAGTGELFF. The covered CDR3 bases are TGTGCCAGCAGCCCCGGACAGGGGGCCGGAACCGGGGAG.

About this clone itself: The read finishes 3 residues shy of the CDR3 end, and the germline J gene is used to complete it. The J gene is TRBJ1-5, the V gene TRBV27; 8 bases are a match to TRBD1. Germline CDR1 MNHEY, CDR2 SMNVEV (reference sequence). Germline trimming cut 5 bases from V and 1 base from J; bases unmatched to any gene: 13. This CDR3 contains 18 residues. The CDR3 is CASSTPGGPADSNQPQHF. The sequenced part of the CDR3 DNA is TGTGCCAGCAGTACCCCAGGGGGCCCGGCGGACAGCAATCAGCCC.

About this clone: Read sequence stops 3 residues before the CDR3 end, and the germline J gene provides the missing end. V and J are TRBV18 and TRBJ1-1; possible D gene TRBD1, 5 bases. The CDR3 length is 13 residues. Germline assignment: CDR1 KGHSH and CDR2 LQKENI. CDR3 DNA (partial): TGTGCCAGCTCACCAGGGGAGGGGCAGGTC. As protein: CASSPGEGQV. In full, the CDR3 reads CASSPGEGQVAFF.

This CDR3 is CAITVRQGSSEAFF. The sequenced CDR3 bases are TGTGCCATCACAGTGAGGCAGGGTTCGTCTGAA. This chain joins TRBV10-3 and TRBJ1-1; perhaps TRBD1 as D (5 bases). The CDR3 end falls 3 residues outside the read, so it is completed with the germline J gene. V lost 7 bases and J 6 bases, leaving 18 bases between the germline ends. This CDR3 region has 14 residues. In germline, CDR1 is ENHRY, CDR2 SYGVKD.

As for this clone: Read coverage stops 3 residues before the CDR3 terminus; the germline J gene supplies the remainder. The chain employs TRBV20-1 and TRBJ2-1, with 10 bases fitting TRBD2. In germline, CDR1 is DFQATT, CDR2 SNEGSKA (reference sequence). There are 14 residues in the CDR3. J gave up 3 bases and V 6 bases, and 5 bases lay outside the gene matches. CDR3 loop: CSAVRTSGYNEQFF. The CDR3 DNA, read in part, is TGCAGTGCCGTAAGGACTAGCGGCTACAATGAG.

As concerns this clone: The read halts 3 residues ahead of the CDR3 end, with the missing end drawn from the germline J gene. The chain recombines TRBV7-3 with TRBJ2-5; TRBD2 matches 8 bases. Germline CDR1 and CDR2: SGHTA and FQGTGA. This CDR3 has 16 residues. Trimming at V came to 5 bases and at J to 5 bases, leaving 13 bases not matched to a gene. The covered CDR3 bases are TGTGCCAGCAGCGCAGCGGGAGCTTCGACGAGGGAGACC. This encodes CASSAAGASTRET. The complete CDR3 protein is CASSAAGASTRETQYF.

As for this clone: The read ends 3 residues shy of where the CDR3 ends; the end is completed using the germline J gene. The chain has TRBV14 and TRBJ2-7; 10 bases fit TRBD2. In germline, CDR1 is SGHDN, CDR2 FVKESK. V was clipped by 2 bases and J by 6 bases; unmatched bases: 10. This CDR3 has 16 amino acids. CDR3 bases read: TGTGCCAGCAGCCAATGGGCACTAGCGGGAAAGAGCGAG. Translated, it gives CASSQWALAGKSE. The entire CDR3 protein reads CASSQWALAGKSEQYF.

The sequenced part of the CDR3 DNA is TGTGCCAGTAGTAACACAGGGTTTCAGCCC. As protein: CASSNTGFQP. The entire CDR3 sequence reads CASSNTGFQPQHF. This chain uses TRBV19 with TRBJ1-5, with D possibly being TRBD1 (6 bases). The read ends 3 residues early relative to the CDR3; the germline J gene fills the gap. This CDR3 comprises 13 residues. Trimming shortened V by 4 bases and J by 6 bases, and 10 bases separated the two germline ends. The germline gives CDR1 LNHDA, CDR2 SQIVND (reference sequence). Full variable domain (rest looked up from reference TRBV19 and TRBJ1-5): DGGITQSPKYLFRKEGQNVTLSCEQNLNHDAMYWYRQDPGQGLRLIYYSQIVNDFQKGDIAEGYSVSREKKESFPLTVTSAQKNPTAFYLCASSNTGFQPQHFGDGTRLSIL.